The present T cell receptor (beta chain) was sequenced within a study of blood T cells in healthy people across ages. This clonotype was recorded many times. Using a J-beta primer mix together with a sample-barcoded 5' primer, a second PCR was run for roughly 6 to 12 cycles. Sequencing of every sample gave 2.5 million or more CDR3-containing paired-end reads. TCRdb recomputed calls from the 5' RACE reads with MiXCR, one row per CDR3 protein. The sample consists of about 1.5 million distinct CDR3 sequences, around two fifths of them appearing once. There are 15 residues in the CDR3. Trimming took 1 base from V and 5 from J; bases not matched to a gene: 4. Germline V gives CDR1 SGHAT, CDR2 FQNNGV.

Sequencing was performed on blood. The receptor's source is a woman younger than 30 in good health. This chain links TRBV11-2 with TRBJ1-4, with 7 bases matching TRBD1. The chain's CDR3 is CASSLVGDRNEKLFF. CDR3 nucleotide sequence: TGTGCCAGCAGCTTAGTAGGGGACAGAAATGAAAAACTGTTTTTT.